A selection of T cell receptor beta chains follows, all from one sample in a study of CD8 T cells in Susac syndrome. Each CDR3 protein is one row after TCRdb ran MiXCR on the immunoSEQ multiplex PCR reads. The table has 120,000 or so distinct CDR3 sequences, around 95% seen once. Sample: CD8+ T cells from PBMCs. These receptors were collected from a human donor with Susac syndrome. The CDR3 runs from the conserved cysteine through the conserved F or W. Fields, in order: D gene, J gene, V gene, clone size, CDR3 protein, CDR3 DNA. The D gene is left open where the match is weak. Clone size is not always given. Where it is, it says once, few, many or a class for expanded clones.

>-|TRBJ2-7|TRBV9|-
CASSPSGDTETYEQYF
TGTGCCAGCAGCCCCAGTGGGGACACCGAAACCTACGAGCAGTACTTC
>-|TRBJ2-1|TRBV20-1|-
CSATTGMETNEQFF
TGCAGTGCTACAACAGGGATGGAAACCAATGAGCAGTTCTTC
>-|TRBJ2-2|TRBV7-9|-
CASSGTGTGELFF
TGTGCCAGCAGCGGAACAGGGACCGGGGAGCTGTTTTTT
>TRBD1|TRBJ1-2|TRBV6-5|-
CASSPGQGILYGYTF
TGTGCCAGCAGTCCGGGACAGGGAATCCTGTATGGCTACACCTTC
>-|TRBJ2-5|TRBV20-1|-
CSARAGDSQETQYF
TGCAGTGCTAGAGCGGGGGACAGCCAAGAGACCCAGTACTTC
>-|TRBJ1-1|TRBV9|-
CASSTSTGNTEAFF
TGTGCCAGCAGCACCTCGACAGGGAACACTGAAGCTTTCTTT
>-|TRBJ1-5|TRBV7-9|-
CASSSDVGTRHQPQHF
TGTGCCAGCAGCTCCGATGTAGGCACTAGACATCAGCCCCAGCATTTT
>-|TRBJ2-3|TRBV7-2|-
CASQTPMSDTQYF
TGTGCCAGCCAGACTCCGATGTCAGATACGCAGTATTTT
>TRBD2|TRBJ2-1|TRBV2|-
CASPGRSIYNEQFF
TGTGCCAGCCCCGGGAGGTCGATTTACAATGAGCAGTTCTTC
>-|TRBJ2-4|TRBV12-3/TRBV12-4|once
CASSLPYTQYF
TGTGCCAGCAGCCTACCCTATACTCAGTACTTC
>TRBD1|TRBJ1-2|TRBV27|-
CASSSIPGQGRPDYGYTF
TGTGCCAGCAGCTCAATTCCGGGACAGGGGCGGCCAGACTATGGCTACACCTTC
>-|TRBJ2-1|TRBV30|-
CAWSLVSNEQFF
TGTGCCTGGAGTTTAGTGAGCAATGAGCAGTTCTTC
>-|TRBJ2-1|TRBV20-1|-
CSAAADMSSYNEQFF
TGCAGTGCCGCAGCCGATATGAGCTCCTACAATGAGCAGTTCTTC
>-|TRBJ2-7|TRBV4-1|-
CASSPKPTGQSSYEQYF
TGCGCCAGCAGCCCCAAACCCACGGGACAAAGCTCCTACGAGCAGTACTTC
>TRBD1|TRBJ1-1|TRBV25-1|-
CASSGWTGDGRNTEAFF
TGTGCCAGCAGTGGATGGACAGGGGATGGGCGGAACACTGAAGCTTTCTTT
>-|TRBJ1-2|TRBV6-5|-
CASSYQGAEANYGYTF
TGTGCCAGCAGTTACCAAGGGGCGGAAGCTAACTATGGCTACACCTTC
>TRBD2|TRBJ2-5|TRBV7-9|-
CASSQTSGWETQYF
TGTGCCAGCAGCCAGACTAGCGGGTGGGAGACCCAGTACTTC
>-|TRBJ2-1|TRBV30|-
CAWSGAISYNEQFF
TGTGCCTGGAGTGGGGCTATCTCCTACAATGAGCAGTTCTTC
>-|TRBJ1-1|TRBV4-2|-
CASSQGSEGAEAFF
TGTGCCAGCAGCCAAGGATCCGAGGGGGCTGAAGCTTTCTTT
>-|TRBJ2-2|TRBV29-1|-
CSVLGTGELFF
TGCAGCGTGCTGGGGACCGGGGAGCTGTTTTTT
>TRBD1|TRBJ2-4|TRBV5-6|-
CASSWDGQGARVIQYF
TGTGCCAGCAGCTGGGATGGACAGGGGGCCCGGGTGATTCAGTACTTC
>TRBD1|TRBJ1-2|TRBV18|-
CASSPGTVLELINYGYTF
TGTGCCAGCTCACCCGGGACAGTCCTCGAGCTTATCAACTATGGCTACACCTTC